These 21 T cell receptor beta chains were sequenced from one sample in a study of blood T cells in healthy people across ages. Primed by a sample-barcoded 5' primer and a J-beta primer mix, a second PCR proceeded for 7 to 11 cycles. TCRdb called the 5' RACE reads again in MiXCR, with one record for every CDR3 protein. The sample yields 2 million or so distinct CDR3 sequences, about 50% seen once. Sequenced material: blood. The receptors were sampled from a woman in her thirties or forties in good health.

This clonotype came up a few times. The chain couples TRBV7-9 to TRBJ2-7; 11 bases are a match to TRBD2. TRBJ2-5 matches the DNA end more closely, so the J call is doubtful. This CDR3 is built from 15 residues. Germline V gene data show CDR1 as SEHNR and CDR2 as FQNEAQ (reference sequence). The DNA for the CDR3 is TGTGCCAGCAGCACCCCTAGCGGGGGGCGGGAGACCCAGTACTTC. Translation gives CASSTPSGGRETQYF.

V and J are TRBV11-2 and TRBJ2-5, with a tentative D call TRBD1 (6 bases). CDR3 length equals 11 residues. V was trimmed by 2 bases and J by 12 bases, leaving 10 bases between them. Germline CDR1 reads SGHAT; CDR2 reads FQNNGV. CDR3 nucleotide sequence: TGTGCCAGCAGCTTAACCGAGGGGGAGTACTTC. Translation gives CASSLTEGEYF.

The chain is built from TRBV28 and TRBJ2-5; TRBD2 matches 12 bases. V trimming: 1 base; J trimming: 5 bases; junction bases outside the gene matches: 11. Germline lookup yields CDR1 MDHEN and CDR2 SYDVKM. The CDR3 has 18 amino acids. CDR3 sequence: CASSLSIGLAGPRETQYF. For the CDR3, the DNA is TGTGCCAGCAGTTTATCGATCGGACTAGCGGGGCCGAGGGAGACCCAGTACTTC. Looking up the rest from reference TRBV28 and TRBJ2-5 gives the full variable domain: DVKVTQSSRYLVKRTGEKVFLECVQDMDHENMFWYRQDPGLGLRLIYFSYDVKMKEKGDIPEGYSVSREKKERFSLILESASTNQTSMYLCASSLSIGLAGPRETQYFGPGTRLLVL.

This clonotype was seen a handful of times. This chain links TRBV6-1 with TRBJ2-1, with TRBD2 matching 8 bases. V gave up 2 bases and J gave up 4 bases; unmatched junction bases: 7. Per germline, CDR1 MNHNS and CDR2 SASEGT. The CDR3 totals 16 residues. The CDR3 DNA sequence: TGTGCCAGCAGTGAACGGGCTAGCGGGTATTACAATGAGCAGTTCTTC. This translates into CASSERASGYYNEQFF.

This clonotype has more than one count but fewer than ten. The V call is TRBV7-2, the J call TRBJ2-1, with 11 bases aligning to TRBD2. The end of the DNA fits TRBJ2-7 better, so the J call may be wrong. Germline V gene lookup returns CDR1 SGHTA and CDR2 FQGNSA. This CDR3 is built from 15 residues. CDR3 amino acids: CASSSRTSGYNEQYF. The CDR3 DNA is TGTGCCAGCAGCTCTCGGACTAGCGGGTACAATGAGCAGTACTTC.

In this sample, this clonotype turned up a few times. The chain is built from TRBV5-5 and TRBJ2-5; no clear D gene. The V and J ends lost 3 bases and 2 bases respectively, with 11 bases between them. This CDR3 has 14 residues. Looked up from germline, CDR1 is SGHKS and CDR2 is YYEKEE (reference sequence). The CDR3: CASSSVPSQETQYF. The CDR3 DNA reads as TGTGCCAGCAGCTCCGTCCCTTCTCAAGAGACCCAGTACTTC.

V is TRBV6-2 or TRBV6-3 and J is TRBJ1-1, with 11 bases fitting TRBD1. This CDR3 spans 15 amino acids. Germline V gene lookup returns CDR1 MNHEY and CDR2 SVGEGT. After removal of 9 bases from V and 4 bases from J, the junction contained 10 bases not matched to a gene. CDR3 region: CASAGQGASPTEAFF. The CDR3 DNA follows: TGTGCCAGTGCTGGACAGGGGGCTTCTCCCACTGAAGCTTTCTTT.

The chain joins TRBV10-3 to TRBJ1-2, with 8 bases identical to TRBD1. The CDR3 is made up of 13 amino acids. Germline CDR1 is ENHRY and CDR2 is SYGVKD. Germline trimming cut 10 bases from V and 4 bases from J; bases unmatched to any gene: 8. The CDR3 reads CATSRTGLYGYTF. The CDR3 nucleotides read TGTGCCACCTCTCGGACAGGGCTCTATGGCTACACCTTC.

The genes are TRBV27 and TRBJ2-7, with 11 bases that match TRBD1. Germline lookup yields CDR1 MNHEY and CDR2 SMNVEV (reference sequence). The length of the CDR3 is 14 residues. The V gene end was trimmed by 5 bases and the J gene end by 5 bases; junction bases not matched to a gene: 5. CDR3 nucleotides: TGTGCCAGCAGTCGACTGGGACAGGGGGACGAGCAGTACTTC. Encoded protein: CASSRLGQGDEQYF.

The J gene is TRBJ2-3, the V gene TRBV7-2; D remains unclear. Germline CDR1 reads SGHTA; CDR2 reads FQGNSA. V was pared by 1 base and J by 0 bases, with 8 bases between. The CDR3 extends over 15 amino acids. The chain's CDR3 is CASSLGPISTDTQYF. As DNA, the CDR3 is TGTGCCAGCAGCTTAGGCCCGATTAGCACAGATACGCAGTATTTT.

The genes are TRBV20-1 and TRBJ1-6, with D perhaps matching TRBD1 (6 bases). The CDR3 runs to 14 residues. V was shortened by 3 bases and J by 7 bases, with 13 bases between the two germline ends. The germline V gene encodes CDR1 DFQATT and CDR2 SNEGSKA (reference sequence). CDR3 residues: CSARAGVLNSPLHF. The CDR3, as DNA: TGCAGTGCTAGGGCAGGGGTCCTCAATTCACCCCTCCACTTT.

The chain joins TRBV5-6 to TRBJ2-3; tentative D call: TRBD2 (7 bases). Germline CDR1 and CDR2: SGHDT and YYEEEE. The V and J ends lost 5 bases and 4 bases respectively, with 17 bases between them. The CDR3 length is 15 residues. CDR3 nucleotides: TGTGCCAGCAGAACACGGGGGGCCCGGGCAGATACGCAGTATTTT. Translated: CASRTRGARADTQYF.

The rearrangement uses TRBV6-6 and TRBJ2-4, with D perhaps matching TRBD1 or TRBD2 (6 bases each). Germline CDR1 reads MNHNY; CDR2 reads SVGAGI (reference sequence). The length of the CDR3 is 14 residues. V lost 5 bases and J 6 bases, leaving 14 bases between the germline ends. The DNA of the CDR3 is TGTGCCAGCAGTCCCCAAGGGGGGAGAAACATTCAGTACTTC. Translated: CASSPQGGRNIQYF.

The CDR3 nucleotides read TGTGCCAGCACCAGGACAGGGAGTGATGACCAGTACTTC. Amino acid sequence: CASTRTGSDDQYF. The V gene is TRBV7-2, the J gene TRBJ2-5; 8 bases are shared with TRBD1. The CDR3 extends over 13 amino acids. With 7 bases clipped from V and 10 bases from J, the junction kept 11 bases outside the gene matches. Germline loops: CDR1 SGHTA, CDR2 FQGNSA.

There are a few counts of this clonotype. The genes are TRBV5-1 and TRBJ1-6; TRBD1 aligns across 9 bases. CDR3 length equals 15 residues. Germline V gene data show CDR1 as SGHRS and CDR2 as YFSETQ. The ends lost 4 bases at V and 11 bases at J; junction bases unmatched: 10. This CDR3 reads CASSPEGTGITPLHF. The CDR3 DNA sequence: TGCGCCAGCAGCCCGGAAGGGACAGGGATTACACCCCTCCACTTT.

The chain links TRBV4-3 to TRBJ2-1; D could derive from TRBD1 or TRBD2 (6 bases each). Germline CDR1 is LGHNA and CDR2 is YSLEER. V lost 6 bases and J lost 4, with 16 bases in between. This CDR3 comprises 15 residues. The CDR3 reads CASSLLTRGYNEQFF. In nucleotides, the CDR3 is TGCGCCAGCAGTCTCTTGACTAGGGGGTACAATGAGCAGTTCTTC.

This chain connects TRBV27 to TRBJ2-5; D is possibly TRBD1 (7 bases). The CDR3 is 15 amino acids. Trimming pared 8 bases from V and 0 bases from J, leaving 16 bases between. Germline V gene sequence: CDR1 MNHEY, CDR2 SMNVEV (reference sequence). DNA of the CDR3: TGTGCCAGCGCCAGGGGGGACCTATACCAAGAGACCCAGTACTTC. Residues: CASARGDLYQETQYF.

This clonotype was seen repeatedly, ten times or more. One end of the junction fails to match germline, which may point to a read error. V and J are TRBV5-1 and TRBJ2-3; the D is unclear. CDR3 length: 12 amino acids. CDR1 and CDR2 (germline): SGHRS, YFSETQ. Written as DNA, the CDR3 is TGTGCCAGCAGCTTACCCACAGATACGCAGTATTTT. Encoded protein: CASSLPTDTQYF.

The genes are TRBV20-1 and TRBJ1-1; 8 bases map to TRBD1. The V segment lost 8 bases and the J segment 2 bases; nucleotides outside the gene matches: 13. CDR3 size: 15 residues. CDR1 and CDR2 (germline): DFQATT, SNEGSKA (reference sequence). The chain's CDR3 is CSSREGQGANTEAFF. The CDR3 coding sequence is TGCAGTTCCCGAGAGGGGCAGGGGGCAAACACTGAAGCTTTCTTT.

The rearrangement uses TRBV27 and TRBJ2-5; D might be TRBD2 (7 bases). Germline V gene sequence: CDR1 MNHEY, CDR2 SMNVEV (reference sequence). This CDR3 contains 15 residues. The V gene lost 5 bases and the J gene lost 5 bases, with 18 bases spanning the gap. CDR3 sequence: CASSTRGPWGETQYF. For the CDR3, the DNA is TGTGCCAGCAGTACGCGGGGGCCCTGGGGGGAGACCCAGTACTTC.

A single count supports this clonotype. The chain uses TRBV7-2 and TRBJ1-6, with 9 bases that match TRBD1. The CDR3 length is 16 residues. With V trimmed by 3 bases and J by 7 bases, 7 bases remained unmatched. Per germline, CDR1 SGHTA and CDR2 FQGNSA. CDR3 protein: CASSFSGQGSNSPLHF. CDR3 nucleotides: TGTGCCAGCAGCTTCAGTGGACAGGGGAGCAATTCACCCCTCCACTTT.